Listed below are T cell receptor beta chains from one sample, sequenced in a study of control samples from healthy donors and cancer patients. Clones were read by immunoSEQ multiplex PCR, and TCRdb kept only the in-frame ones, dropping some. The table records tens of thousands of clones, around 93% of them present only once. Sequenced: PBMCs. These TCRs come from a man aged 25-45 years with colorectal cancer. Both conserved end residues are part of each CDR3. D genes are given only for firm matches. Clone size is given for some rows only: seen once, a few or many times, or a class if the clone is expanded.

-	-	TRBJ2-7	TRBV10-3	TGTGCCATCAGTGGTAGTTCTACTTACGAGCAGTACTTC	CAISGSSTYEQYF
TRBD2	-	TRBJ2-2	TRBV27	TGTGCCAGCAGTTTAAGCGGGGGTATGGTCGGGGAGCTGTTTTTT	CASSLSGGMVGELFF
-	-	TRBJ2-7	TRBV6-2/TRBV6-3	TGTGCCAGCAGTTACGATCGAGGGGGAGTCTACGAGCAGTACTTC	CASSYDRGGVYEQYF
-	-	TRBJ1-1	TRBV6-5	TGTGCCAGCAGTTACTCGGGGCGGGGTATCACTGAAGCTTTCTTT	CASSYSGRGITEAFF
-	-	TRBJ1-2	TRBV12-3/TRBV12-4	TGTGCCAGCAGTTTGTCGGGGACCGGCTACACCTTC	CASSLSGTGYTF
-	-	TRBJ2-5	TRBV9	TGTGCCAGCAGCGTAGGGGTCAGAGACGTTCAAGAGACCCAGTACTTC	CASSVGVRDVQETQYF
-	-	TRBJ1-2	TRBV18	TGTGCCAGCTCACCTACAGGCGAGAACTGGAACTATGGCTACACCTTC	CASSPTGENWNYGYTF
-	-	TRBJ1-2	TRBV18	TGTGCCAGCTCATTAGTCAGGGACGGCTACACCTTC	CASSLVRDGYTF
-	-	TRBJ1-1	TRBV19	TGTGCCAGTAGTATAGAGGGAACCATGAACACTGAAGCTTTCTTT	CASSIEGTMNTEAFF
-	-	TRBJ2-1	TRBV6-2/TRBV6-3	TGTGCCAGCAGTCGTCCGGGACGGGTTTACAATGAGCAGTTCTTC	CASSRPGRVYNEQFF
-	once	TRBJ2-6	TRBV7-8	TGTGCCAGCAGCTTACCCCGGGGGCGGACCACCGCTGGGGCCAACGTCCTGACTTTC	CASSLPRGRTTAGANVLTF
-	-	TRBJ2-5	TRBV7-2	TGTGCCAGCAGCTTTACCATGGGAGAGACCCAGTACTTC	CASSFTMGETQYF
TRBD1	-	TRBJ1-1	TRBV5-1	TGCGCCAGCAGCCTCTTCGGGACAGGGGGTAAAGGCACTGAAGCTTTCTTT	CASSLFGTGGKGTEAFF
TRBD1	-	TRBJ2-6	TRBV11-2	TGTGCCAGCAGCTTAAGGGACAGGGTCGGCTCTGGGGCCAACGTCCTGACTTTC	CASSLRDRVGSGANVLTF
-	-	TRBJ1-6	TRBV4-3	TGCGCCAGCAGCCAGTCGACAGGTTTTGATTCACCCCTCCACTTT	CASSQSTGFDSPLHF
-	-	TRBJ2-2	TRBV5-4	TGTGCCAGCAGCTTGATTAGGGGTCCCACCGGGGAGCTGTTTTTT	CASSLIRGPTGELFF
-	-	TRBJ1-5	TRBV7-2	TGTGCCAGCAGCTTAGAGAGAAATCAGCCCCAGCATTTT	CASSLERNQPQHF
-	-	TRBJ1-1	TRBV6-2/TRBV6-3	TGTGCCAGCAGTCGAAAAAGACACTTGGGAACTGAAGCTTTCTTT	CASSRKRHLGTEAFF
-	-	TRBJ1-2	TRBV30	TGTGCCTGGAGTACAGGTGTCGGCTACACCTTC	CAWSTGVGYTF
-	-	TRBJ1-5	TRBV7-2	TGTGCCAGCAGCTTAGGAGGCATCAATCAGCCCCAGCATTTT	CASSLGGINQPQHF
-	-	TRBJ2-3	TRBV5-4	TGTGCCAGCAGCTCTACTTATACAGATACGCAGTATTTT	CASSSTYTDTQYF
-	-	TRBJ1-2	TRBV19	TGTGCCAGTAGAGTCGGACAGACTAACTATGGCTACACCTTC	CASRVGQTNYGYTF
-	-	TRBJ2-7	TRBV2	TGTGCCAGCAGTGAAGATATGGACAGAACCTACGAGCAGTACTTC	CASSEDMDRTYEQYF
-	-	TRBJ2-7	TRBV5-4	TGTGCCAGCAGCCCTTCCGGGGGTGGCTCCTACGAGCAGTACTTC	CASSPSGGGSYEQYF
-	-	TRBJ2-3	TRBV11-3	TGTGCCAGCAGCCACGGGCCCAGCACAGATACGCAGTATTTT	CASSHGPSTDTQYF
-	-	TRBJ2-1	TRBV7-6	TGTGCCAGCAGCTTAGCCTATTCGACCAGGGATGAGCAGTTCTTC	CASSLAYSTRDEQFF
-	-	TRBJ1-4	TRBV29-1	TGCAGCGCCGGGCACAGAGATAATGAAAAACTGTTTTTT	CSAGHRDNEKLFF
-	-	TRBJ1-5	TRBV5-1	TGCGCCAGCAGCTTGGTGGGGAGCGGTCAGCCCCAGCATTTT	CASSLVGSGQPQHF
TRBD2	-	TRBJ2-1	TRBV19	TGTGCCAGTAGTATCTCCTTAGCGGGGGTTCCCTACAATGAGCAGTTCTTC	CASSISLAGVPYNEQFF
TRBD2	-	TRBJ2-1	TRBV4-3	TGCGCCAGCAGCCAAGGTCGCAGCGGGGGTCACGATGAGCAGTTCTTC	CASSQGRSGGHDEQFF
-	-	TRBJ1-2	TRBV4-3	TGCGCCAGCAGCCAAGAATTCGTGCCAGGGATGCTCAACTATGGCTACACCTTC	CASSQEFVPGMLNYGYTF
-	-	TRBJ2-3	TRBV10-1	TGCGCCAGCAGTGAGGGGGCCGTCTGGAGCACAGATACGCAGTATTTT	CASSEGAVWSTDTQYF
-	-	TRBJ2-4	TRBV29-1	TGCAGCGTTGAGTTGGGGGGCGCGGGGCTAGCCAAAAACATTCAGTACTTC	CSVELGGAGLAKNIQYF
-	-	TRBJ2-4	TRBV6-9	TGTGCCAGCAGTTATAAAGGTGTGGGGGTCTGGTTC	CASSYKGVGVWF
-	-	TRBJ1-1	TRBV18	TGTGCCAGCTCAGCAATCCAGGGGCCCGTGAACACTGAAGCTTTCTTT	CASSAIQGPVNTEAFF
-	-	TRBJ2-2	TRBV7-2	TGTGCCAGCAGCCTTGGGCAGATCCCCGGGGAGCTGTTTTTT	CASSLGQIPGELFF
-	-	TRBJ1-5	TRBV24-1	TGTGCCACCTCTTCAGGGGTCGGCAATCAGCCCCAGCATTTT	CATSSGVGNQPQHF
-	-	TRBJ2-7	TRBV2	TGTGCCAGCAGTGCCGTAGCCCCAAGCTCCTACGAGCAGTACTTC	CASSAVAPSSYEQYF
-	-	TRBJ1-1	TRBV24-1	TGTGCCACCAGTGATGCCCGACACGGAGAAGCTTTCTTT	CATSDARHGEAFF
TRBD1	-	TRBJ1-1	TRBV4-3	TGCGCCAGCAGCCAAGGATGGACAGGGAGGACTGAAGCTTTCTTT	CASSQGWTGRTEAFF
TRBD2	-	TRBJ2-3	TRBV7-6	TGTGCCAGCAGCTCTAGCGGGCTCACAGATACGCAGTATTTT	CASSSSGLTDTQYF
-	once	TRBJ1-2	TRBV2	TGTGCCAGCAAGGAGACGGAAGATGGCTACACCTTC	CASKETEDGYTF
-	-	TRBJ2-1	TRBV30	TGTGCCTGGATCTATGGTGGGGGACACGTTTTAAATGAGCAGTTCTTC	CAWIYGGGHVLNEQFF
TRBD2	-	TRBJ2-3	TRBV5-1	TGCGCCAGCAGTTTAGCGGGGGCTAGCACAGATACGCAGTATTTT	CASSLAGASTDTQYF
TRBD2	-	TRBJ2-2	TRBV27	TGTGCCAGCAGTTTACAAGCGGGGGGCCTCACCGGGGAGCTGTTTTTT	CASSLQAGGLTGELFF
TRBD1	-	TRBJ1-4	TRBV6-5	TGTGCCAGCAGTTGGGGGACAGCAACTAATGAAAAACTGTTTTTT	CASSWGTATNEKLFF
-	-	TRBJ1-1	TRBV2	TGTGCCAGCAGTGGACAGCTAATGAACACTGAAGCTTTCTTT	CASSGQLMNTEAFF
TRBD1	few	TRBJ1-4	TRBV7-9	TGTGCCAGCAGCCTCCTTACAGGGGCTAATGAAAAACTGTTTTTT	CASSLLTGANEKLFF
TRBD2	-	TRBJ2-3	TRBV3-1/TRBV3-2	TGTGCCAGCAGCCCCCTGGTATTCAGCGGGGTTAGCACAGATACGCAGTATTTT	CASSPLVFSGVSTDTQYF